This T cell receptor (beta chain) was identified during a study of blood T cells in healthy people across ages. Study findings and constraints: Diversity of TCR beta per million T cells declined in a roughly linear way with age. Using unsorted PBMCs precluded a conclusive naive versus antigen-experienced comparison. The percentage of naive T cells correlated strongly with TCR beta diversity.

Then a second PCR, running roughly 7 to 11 cycles, was carried out with a sample-barcoded 5' primer and a J-beta primer mix. TCRdb independently ran MiXCR on the 5' RACE reads; one entry per CDR3 protein. Counted here are 760,000 or so distinct CDR3 sequences, 20% to 25% occurring once; the ten biggest clones make up around 9.2%. The CDR3 loop spans 17 amino acids. V lost 6 bases, J lost 3 bases, and 24 bases lay in between. Germline V gives CDR1 ENHRY, CDR2 SYGVKD. This clonotype came up a few times. Its cognate antigen is unknown. This sample also appeared in a second study, on T cells of mothers and their children. From that study: Researchers report slightly higher, though non-significant, overlap in related mother-child pairs than in unrelated pairs.

The sample was blood. The chain carries TRBV10-3 and TRBJ2-7; possibly TRBD2 for D (6 bases). This TCR was sampled from a boy aged 5-17 years in good health. The CDR3 region is CAISLDLGGAVLYEQYF. The CDR3 DNA follows: TGTGCCATCAGCCTCGACCTGGGAGGCGCGGTTCTCTACGAGCAGTACTTC.